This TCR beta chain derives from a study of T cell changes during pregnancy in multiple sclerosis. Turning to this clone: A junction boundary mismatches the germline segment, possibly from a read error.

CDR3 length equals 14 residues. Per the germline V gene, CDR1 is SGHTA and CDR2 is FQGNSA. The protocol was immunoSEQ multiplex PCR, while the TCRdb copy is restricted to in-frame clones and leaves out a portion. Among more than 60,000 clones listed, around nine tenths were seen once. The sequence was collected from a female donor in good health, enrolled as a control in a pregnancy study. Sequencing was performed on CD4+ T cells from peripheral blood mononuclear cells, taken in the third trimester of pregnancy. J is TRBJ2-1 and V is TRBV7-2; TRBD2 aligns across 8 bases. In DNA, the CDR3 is TGTGCCAGCACCTTAACGGGGGGGTACAATGAGCAGTTCTTC. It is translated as CASTLTGGYNEQFF.